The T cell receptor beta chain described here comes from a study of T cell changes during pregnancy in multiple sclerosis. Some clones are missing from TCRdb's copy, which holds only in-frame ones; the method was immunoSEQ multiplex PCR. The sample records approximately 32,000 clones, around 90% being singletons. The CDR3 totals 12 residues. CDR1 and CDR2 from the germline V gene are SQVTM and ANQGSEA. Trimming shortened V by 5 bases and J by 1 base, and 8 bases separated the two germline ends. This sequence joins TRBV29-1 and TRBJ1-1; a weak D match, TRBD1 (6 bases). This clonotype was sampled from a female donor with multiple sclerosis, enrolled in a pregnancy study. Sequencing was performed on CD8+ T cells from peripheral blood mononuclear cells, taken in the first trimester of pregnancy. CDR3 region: CSVSRGNTEAFF. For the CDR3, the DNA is TGCAGCGTTTCCAGGGGGAACACTGAAGCTTTCTTT.